These 16 T cell receptor beta chains share one sample of origin, sequenced in a study of blood T cell repertoires in COVID-19. The assay was immunoSEQ multiplex PCR, and TCRdb's table has in-frame clones only and misses some. The table shows over 100,000 clones, with approximately 84% occurring only once. The sample comprised peripheral blood. The receptors shown here come from a man between 35 and 55 years old with acute or convalescent COVID-19.

The chain is built from TRBV6-6 and TRBJ2-1; the match to TRBD1 covers 12 bases. CDR3 length: 15 amino acids. Germline CDR1 is MNHNY and CDR2 is SVGAGI (reference sequence). Trimming at V came to 5 bases and at J to 7 bases, leaving 6 bases not matched to a gene. CDR3 protein: CASSIRDRGRNEQFF. The CDR3 DNA reads as TGTGCCAGCAGTATCCGGGACAGGGGGCGTAATGAGCAGTTCTTC.

This sequence joins TRBV18 and TRBJ1-1; no clear D gene. V was shortened by 3 bases and J by 8 bases, with 13 bases between the two germline ends. Per the germline V gene, CDR1 is KGHSH and CDR2 is LQKENI. The CDR3 runs to 13 residues. CDR3 in amino acids: CASSPALTPEAFF. CDR3 in DNA: TGTGCCAGCTCACCCGCCCTGACACCAGAAGCTTTCTTT.

This rearrangement joins TRBV28 to TRBJ1-5; 10 bases are a match to TRBD1. V lost 4 bases and J lost 2; bases outside the gene matches: 5. Per germline, CDR1 MDHEN and CDR2 SYDVKM. The CDR3 is 16 residues long. The CDR3 protein is CASSSRQGAGNQPQHF. For the CDR3, the DNA is TGTGCCAGCAGTTCTCGACAGGGGGCCGGCAATCAGCCCCAGCATTTT.

The CDR3 DNA reads TGCGCCAGCCAGGGACAGTATAATTCACCCCTCCACTTT. Its translation is CASQGQYNSPLHF. V and J are TRBV5-1 and TRBJ1-6, with 7 nucleotides matching TRBD1. Germline V CDR1 and CDR2: SGHRS, YFSETQ. The CDR3 runs 13 residues. Trimming at V came to 7 bases and at J to 4 bases, leaving 2 bases not matched to a gene.

V gene TRBV29-1 combines with J gene TRBJ2-2; TRBD1 agrees at 8 bases. After removal of 2 bases from V and 6 bases from J, the junction contained 8 bases not matched to a gene. CDR1 is SQVTM and CDR2 is ANQGSEA in the germline V gene. This CDR3 comprises 15 residues. CDR3 region: CSVERTGYPAGELFF. For the CDR3, the DNA is TGCAGCGTTGAACGGACAGGGTACCCGGCCGGGGAGCTGTTTTTT.

The chain combines TRBV6-5 with TRBJ1-1, with a tentative D call TRBD1 (5 bases). The V end lost 6 bases, the J end lost 1 base, and 9 bases lay between the germline ends. CDR1 is MNHEY and CDR2 is SVGAGI in the germline V gene. CDR3 length: 13 residues. CDR3 amino acids: CASRPQGNTEAFF. Here the CDR3 DNA reads TGTGCCAGCAGACCTCAGGGGAACACTGAAGCTTTCTTT.

CDR3 amino acids: CASSDSGTRNLREQYF. The CDR3 region has the DNA TGCGCCAGCAGTGATTCCGGGACTAGGAACCTCCGCGAGCAGTACTTC. The chain joins TRBV10-2 to TRBJ2-7; 8 bases map to TRBD2. The germline CDR1 and CDR2 sequences are WSHSY and SAAADI. The CDR3 consists of 16 residues. V gave up 3 bases and J gave up 6 bases; unmatched junction bases: 13.

V usage is TRBV13 and J usage is TRBJ2-1, with 11 bases that match TRBD2. Germline V gene sequence: CDR1 PRHDT, CDR2 FYEKMQ (reference sequence). Trimming removed 5 bases from V and 8 bases from J; junction bases left unmatched: 2. There are 13 residues in the CDR3. The CDR3 sequence: CASSGLAGDEQFF. The CDR3 bases are TGTGCCAGCAGCGGACTAGCGGGTGATGAGCAGTTCTTC.

The chain recombines TRBV28 with TRBJ2-1; a possible D gene is TRBD1 (6 bases). The germline V gene has CDR1 MDHEN and CDR2 SYDVKM. The CDR3 is made up of 15 amino acids. The V gene lost 8 bases and the J gene lost 7 bases, with 21 bases spanning the gap. The CDR3 loop reads CASSLYRARANEQFF. CDR3 bases: TGTGCCAGCTCCCTTTACAGGGCGCGGGCAAATGAGCAGTTCTTC.

The chain has TRBV19 and TRBJ1-4, with TRBD1 identical over 9 bases. The V gene's germline CDR1 is LNHDA and CDR2 SQIVND (reference sequence). This CDR3 spans 13 amino acids. The trim removed 6 bases at V and 8 bases at J, leaving 4 bases unmatched. The CDR3 loop is CASRDRGWEKLFF. For the CDR3, the DNA is TGTGCCAGTAGGGACAGGGGTTGGGAAAAACTGTTTTTT.

This clone came up a few times. The V and J genes are TRBV6-1 and TRBJ1-5, with 8 positions matching TRBD1. The length of the CDR3 is 16 residues. Trimming cost V 4 bases and J 1 base; bases outside gene matches: 6. Germline V gives CDR1 MNHNS, CDR2 SASEGT. The CDR3 is CASSGQGARSNQPQHF. The CDR3 DNA reads TGTGCCAGCAGTGGCCAGGGGGCTCGGAGCAATCAGCCCCAGCATTTT.

The gene calls are TRBV7-9 and TRBJ2-1, with D unclear. Germline V lookup: CDR1 SEHNR, CDR2 FQNEAQ (reference sequence). CDR3 length equals 12 residues. V was pared by 5 bases and J by 7 bases, with 9 bases between. The CDR3 DNA is TGTGCCAGCAGCCCCCCCCTTAATGAGCAGTTCTTC. This encodes CASSPPLNEQFF.

The V gene is TRBV6-6, the J gene TRBJ2-3, with D possibly matching TRBD2 (5 bases). In germline, CDR1 is MNHNY, CDR2 SVGAGI (reference sequence). This CDR3 is 13 amino acids long. Trimming left V 6 bases short and J 11 bases short, with 18 bases between. CDR3 amino acids: CASSPTALTKQYF. In DNA, the CDR3 is TGTGCCAGCAGCCCCACAGCCTTGACTAAGCAGTATTTT.

This chain uses TRBV4-3 with TRBJ2-7; a weak D match, TRBD2 (6 bases). The CDR3 is made up of 14 amino acids. Germline V gene lookup returns CDR1 LGHNA and CDR2 YSLEER. Trimming removed 1 base at V and 3 bases at J, with 10 bases between. CDR3 in amino acids: CASSQAGGVYEQYF. DNA for the CDR3: TGCGCCAGCAGCCAAGCCGGCGGGGTCTACGAGCAGTACTTC.

The V call is TRBV6-2 or TRBV6-3, the J call TRBJ1-5; TRBD1 agrees at 7 bases. Per germline, CDR1 MNHEY and CDR2 SVGEGT. CDR3 length: 16 amino acids. Germline trimming cut 6 bases from V and 4 bases from J; bases unmatched to any gene: 12. CDR3: CASRPRGPSINQPQHF. Written as DNA, the CDR3 is TGTGCCAGCAGGCCTAGGGGGCCGAGTATAAATCAGCCCCAGCATTTT.

The J gene is TRBJ2-7, the V gene TRBV7-2, with 12 bases aligning to TRBD2. The V segment lost 7 bases and the J segment 2 bases; nucleotides outside the gene matches: 3. Looked up from germline, CDR1 is SGHTA and CDR2 is FQGNSA. The CDR3 consists of 14 residues. The CDR3 DNA sequence: TGTGCCAGCAAGCCTAGCGGGGGGGCCTACGAGCAGTACTTC. Translated: CASKPSGGAYEQYF. The full variable domain, its missing parts supplied by reference TRBV7-2 and TRBJ2-7, is GAGVSQSPSNKVTEKGKDVELRCDPISGHTALYWYRQSLGQGLEFLIYFQGNSAPDKSGLPSDRFSAERTGGSVSTLTIQRTQQEDSAVYLCASKPSGGAYEQYFGPGTRLTVT.